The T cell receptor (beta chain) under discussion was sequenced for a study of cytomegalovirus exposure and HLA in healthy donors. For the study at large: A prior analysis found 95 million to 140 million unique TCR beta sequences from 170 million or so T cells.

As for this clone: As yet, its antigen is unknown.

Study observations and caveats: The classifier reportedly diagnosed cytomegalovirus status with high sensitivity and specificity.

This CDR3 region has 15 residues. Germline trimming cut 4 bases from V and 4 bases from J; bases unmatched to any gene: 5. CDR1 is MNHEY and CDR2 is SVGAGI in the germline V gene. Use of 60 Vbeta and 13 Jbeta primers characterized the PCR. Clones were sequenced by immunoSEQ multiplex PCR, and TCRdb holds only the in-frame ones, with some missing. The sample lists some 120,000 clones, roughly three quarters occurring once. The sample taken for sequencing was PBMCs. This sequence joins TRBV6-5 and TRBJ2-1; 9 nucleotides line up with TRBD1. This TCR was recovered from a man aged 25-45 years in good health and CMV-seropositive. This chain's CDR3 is CASSLTGTGYNEQFF. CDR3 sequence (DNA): TGTGCCAGCAGTTTAACCGGGACAGGGTACAATGAGCAGTTCTTC.